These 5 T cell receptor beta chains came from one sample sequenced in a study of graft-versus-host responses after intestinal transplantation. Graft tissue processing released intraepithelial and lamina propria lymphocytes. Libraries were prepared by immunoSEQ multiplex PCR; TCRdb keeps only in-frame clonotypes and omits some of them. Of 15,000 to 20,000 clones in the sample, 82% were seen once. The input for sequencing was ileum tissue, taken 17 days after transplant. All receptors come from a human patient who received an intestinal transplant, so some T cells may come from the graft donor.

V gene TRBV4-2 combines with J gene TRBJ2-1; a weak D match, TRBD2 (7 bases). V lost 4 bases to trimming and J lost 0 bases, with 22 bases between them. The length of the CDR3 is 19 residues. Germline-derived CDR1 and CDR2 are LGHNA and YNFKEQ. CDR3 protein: CASSLRRGERGSSYNEQFF. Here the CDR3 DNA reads TGTGCCAGCAGCCTAAGAAGGGGGGAGCGGGGCAGCTCCTACAATGAGCAGTTCTTC.

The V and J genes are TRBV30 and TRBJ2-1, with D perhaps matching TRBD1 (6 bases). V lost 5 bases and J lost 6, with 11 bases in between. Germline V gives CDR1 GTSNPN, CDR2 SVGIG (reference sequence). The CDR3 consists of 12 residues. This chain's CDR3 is CAWGGHINEQFF. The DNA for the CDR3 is TGTGCCTGGGGGGGACACATCAATGAGCAGTTCTTC. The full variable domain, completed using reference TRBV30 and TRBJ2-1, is SQTIHQWPATLVQPVGSPLSLECTVEGTSNPNLYWYRQAAGRGLQLLFYSVGIGQISSEVPQNLSASRPQDRQFILSSKKLLLSDSGFYLCAWGGHINEQFFGPGTRLTVL.

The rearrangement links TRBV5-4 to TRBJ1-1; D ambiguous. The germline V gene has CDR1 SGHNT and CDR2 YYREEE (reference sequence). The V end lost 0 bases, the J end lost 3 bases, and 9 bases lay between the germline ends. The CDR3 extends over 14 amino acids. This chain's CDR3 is CASSLEDRYTEAFF. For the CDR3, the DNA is TGTGCCAGCAGCTTGGAGGATAGGTACACTGAAGCTTTCTTT.

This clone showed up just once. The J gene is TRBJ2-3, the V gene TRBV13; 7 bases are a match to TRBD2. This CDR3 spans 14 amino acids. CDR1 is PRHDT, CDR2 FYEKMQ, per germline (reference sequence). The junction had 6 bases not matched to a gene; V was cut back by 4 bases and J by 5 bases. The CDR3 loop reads CASSSRLARDTQYF. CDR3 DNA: TGTGCCAGCAGCTCACGACTAGCAAGAGATACGCAGTATTTT.

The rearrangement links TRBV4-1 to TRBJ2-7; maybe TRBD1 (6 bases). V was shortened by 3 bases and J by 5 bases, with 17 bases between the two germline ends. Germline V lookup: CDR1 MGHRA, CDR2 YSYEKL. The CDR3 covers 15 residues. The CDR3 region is CASSHTLGGRDEQYF. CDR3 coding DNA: TGCGCCAGCAGCCACACCCTTGGGGGCCGTGACGAGCAGTACTTC.